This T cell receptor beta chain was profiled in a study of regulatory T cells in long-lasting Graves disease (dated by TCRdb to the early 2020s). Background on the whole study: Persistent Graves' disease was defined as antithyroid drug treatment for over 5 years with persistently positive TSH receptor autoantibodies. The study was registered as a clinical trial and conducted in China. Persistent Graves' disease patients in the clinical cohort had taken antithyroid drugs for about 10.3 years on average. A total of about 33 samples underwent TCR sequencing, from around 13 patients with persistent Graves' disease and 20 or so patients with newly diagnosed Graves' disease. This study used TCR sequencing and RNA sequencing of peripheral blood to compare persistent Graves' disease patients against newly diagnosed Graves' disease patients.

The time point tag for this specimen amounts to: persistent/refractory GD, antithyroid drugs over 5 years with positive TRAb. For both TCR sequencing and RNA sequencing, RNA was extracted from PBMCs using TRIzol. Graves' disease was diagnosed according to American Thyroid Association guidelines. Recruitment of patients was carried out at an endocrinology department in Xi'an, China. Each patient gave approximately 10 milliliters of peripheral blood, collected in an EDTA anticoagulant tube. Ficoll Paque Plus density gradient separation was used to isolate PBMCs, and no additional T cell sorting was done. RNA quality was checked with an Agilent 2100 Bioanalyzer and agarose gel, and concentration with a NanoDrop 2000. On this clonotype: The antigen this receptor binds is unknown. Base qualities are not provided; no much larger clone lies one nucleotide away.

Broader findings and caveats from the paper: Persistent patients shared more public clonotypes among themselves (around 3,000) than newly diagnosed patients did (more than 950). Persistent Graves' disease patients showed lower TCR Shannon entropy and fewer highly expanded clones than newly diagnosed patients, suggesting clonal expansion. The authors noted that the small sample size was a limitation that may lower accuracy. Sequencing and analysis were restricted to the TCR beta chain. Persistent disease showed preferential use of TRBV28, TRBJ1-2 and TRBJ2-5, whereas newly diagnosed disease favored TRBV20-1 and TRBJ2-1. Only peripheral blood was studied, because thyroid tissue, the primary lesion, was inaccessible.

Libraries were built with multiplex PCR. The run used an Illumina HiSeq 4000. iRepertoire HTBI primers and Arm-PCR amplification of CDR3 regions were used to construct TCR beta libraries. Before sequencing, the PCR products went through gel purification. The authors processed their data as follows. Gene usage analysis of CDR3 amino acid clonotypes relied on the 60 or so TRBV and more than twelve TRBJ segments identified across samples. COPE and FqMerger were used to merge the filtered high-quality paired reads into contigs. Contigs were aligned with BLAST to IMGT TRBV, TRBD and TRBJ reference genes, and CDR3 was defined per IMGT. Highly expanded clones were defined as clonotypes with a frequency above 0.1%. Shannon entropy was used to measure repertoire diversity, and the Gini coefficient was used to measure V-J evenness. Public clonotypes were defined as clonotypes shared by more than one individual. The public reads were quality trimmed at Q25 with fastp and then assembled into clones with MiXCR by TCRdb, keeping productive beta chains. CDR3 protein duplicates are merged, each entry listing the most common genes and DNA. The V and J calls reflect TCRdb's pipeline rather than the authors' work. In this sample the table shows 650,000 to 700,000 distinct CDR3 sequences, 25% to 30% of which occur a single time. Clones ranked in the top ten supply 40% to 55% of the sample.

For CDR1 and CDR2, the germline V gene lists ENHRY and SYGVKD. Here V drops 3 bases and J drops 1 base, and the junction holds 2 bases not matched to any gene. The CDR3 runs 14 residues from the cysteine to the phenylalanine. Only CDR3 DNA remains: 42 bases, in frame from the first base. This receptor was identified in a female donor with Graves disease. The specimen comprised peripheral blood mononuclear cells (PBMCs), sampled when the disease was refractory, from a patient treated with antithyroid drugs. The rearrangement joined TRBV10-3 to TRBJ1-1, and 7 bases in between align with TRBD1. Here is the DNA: TGTGCCATCAGTGATTACAGGGGGAACACTGAAGCTTTCTTT. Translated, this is CAISDYRGNTEAFF.